Each of the 10 T cell receptor beta chains below was sequenced from the same sample in a study of shared clonotypes between healthy human individuals. Produced via immunoSEQ multiplex PCR; TCRdb's table is partial and in-frame only. Of over a million clones in the sample, about 80% were seen once. Sequenced: memory CD4+ T cells sorted from blood. Subset noted: CD45RA-negative fraction. The receptors stem from a man aged 18 to 30 in good health.

The rearrangement links TRBV28 to TRBJ1-5, with D perhaps matching TRBD1 (5 bases). Germline V gene sequence: CDR1 MDHEN, CDR2 SYDVKM. The CDR3 runs to 15 residues. Deletions cut 6 bases from V and 4 bases from J, with 16 bases between. CDR3 nucleotide sequence: TGTGCCAGCAGACTTAATGGGGCGGGGAATCAGCCCCAGCATTTT. Translated: CASRLNGAGNQPQHF.

J is TRBJ1-1 and V is TRBV7-9, with D unclear. The ends were cut back, 5 bases at V and 5 bases at J, with 15 bases in the middle. This CDR3 comprises 14 residues. Germline V lookup: CDR1 SEHNR, CDR2 FQNEAQ (reference sequence). This CDR3 is CASSHWQAPTEAFF. The DNA of the CDR3 is TGTGCCAGCAGCCATTGGCAGGCCCCTACTGAAGCTTTCTTT.

This clone showed up just a few times. The genes are TRBV2 and TRBJ1-6; D gene uncertain. The germline CDR1 and CDR2 sequences are SNHLY and FYNNEI. The V gene lost 1 base and the J gene lost 3 bases, with 7 bases spanning the gap. The CDR3 totals 15 residues. The CDR3 DNA follows: TGTGCCAGCAGTGAAGGCAGGAGCTATAATTCACCCCTCCACTTT. It specifies CASSEGRSYNSPLHF.

V usage is TRBV5-1 and J usage is TRBJ2-7, with D perhaps matching TRBD1 (6 bases). The CDR3 sequence is 15 residues long. The germline CDR1 and CDR2 sequences are SGHRS and YFSETQ. Trimming pared 0 bases from V and 6 bases from J, leaving 16 bases between. This CDR3 is CASSLATGLLGEQYF. Here the CDR3 DNA reads TGCGCCAGCAGCTTGGCAACAGGGCTACTTGGCGAGCAGTACTTC.

With respect to this clone: This same CDR3 is encoded by further DNA sequences in the sample. The chain carries TRBV4-1 and TRBJ1-2; 7 bases map to TRBD1. CDR1 is MGHRA and CDR2 is YSYEKL in the germline V gene. Germline trimming cut 0 bases from V and 8 bases from J; bases unmatched to any gene: 6. The CDR3 is 14 residues long. The CDR3 reads CASSQDQGGYGYTF. For the CDR3, the DNA is TGCGCCAGCAGCCAAGATCAAGGGGGCTACGGCTACACCTTC.

The rearrangement joins TRBV29-1 to TRBJ1-1; D might be TRBD1 (6 bases). Germline CDR1 is SQVTM and CDR2 is ANQGSEA. The V and J ends lost 4 bases and 10 bases respectively, with 19 bases between them. This CDR3 contains 13 residues. The CDR3 sequence: CSVVRGEMQGAFF. CDR3 bases: TGCAGCGTTGTGAGGGGGGAAATGCAAGGAGCTTTCTTT. Full variable domain (missing parts from reference TRBV29-1 and TRBJ1-1): SAVISQKPSRDICQRGTSLTIQCQVDSQVTMMFWYRQQPGQSLTLIATANQGSEATYESGFVIDKFPISRPNLTFSTLTVSNMSPEDSSIYLCSVVRGEMQGAFFGQGTRLTVV.

This clone was observed a single time. The chain combines TRBV12-1 with TRBJ2-1; the listed D gene, TRBD2, was not tested against the DNA. TRBV12-1 corresponds to a pseudogene. This CDR3 contains 15 residues. DNA of the CDR3: TGTGCCAGCAGCGCCGCGGGACTAGCTTTAGATGAGCAGTTCTTC. Its translation is CASSAAGLALDEQFF.

This clone came up many times. This rearrangement joins TRBV28 to TRBJ1-2; 7 bases are a match to TRBD1. This CDR3 has 13 amino acids. In germline, CDR1 is MDHEN, CDR2 SYDVKM. J gave up 2 bases and V 4 bases, and 1 base lay outside the gene matches. The CDR3 nucleotides read TGTGCCAGCAGTTCGACAGGGAACTATGGCTACACCTTC. This gives the protein CASSSTGNYGYTF.

This clone was observed a few times. V gene TRBV30 combines with J gene TRBJ2-1, with 7 bases identical to TRBD2. This CDR3 is 14 amino acids long. The junction had 3 bases not matched to a gene; V was cut back by 0 bases and J by 4 bases. CDR1 and CDR2 (germline): GTSNPN, SVGIG (reference sequence). The CDR3 spells CAWSVGSGYNEQFF. In DNA form, the CDR3 reads TGTGCCTGGAGTGTTGGTAGCGGGTACAATGAGCAGTTCTTC.

This chain joins TRBV27 and TRBJ1-2; the match to TRBD1 covers 9 bases. V shed 5 bases, J shed 7 bases, and the junction held 14 bases outside the gene matches. Germline V lookup: CDR1 MNHEY, CDR2 SMNVEV (reference sequence). This CDR3 has 16 amino acids. The CDR3 nucleotides read TGTGCCAGCAGTCCGTACCGGGACAGGGCCGGGAGTGGCTACACCTTC. Its protein is CASSPYRDRAGSGYTF.